This TCR beta chain was recorded in a study of beta chain features in type 1 diabetes. About the study: All of the samples together had 85 million to 130 million sorted cells examined.

The table lists this clone with a few counts. Sequencing targeted expressed TCRB transcripts, as all isolated RNA had been reverse transcribed. Assay used: immunoSEQ multiplex PCR; TCRdb lists only in-frame clones, some missing. The sample contains 300,000 to 400,000 clones, approximately 10% of which appear only once. In total, each donor contributed a single heparinised blood draw that averaged roughly 110 mL. The V gene's germline CDR1 is GTSNPN and CDR2 SVGIG (reference sequence). This CDR3 region has 14 residues. V was trimmed by 5 bases and J by 5 bases, leaving 17 bases between them. Input material: naive CD4+ T cells from blood. The receptor was derived from a woman in her 30s in good health. This chain joins TRBV30 and TRBJ2-3, with a tentative D call TRBD1 (6 bases). The DNA of the CDR3 is TGTGCCTGGGGACCCCGGACAGTGAGAGATACGCAGTATTTT. Protein product: CAWGPRTVRDTQYF.